What follows describes a single T cell receptor beta chain. Assay: immunoSEQ multiplex PCR; the TCRdb copy retains only in-frame clones and omits some. The repertoire includes more than 200,000 clones, roughly 80% of them detected once, and 10% sits in the top ten. V was trimmed by 3 bases and J by 7 bases, leaving 9 bases between them. CDR1 is MDHEN, CDR2 SYDVKM, per germline. The CDR3 is 12 amino acids. The sample is drawn from a study of blood T cell repertoires in COVID-19. Whole-study context: The United States, Italy and Spain supplied acute and convalescent COVID-19 samples.

This chain uses TRBV28 with TRBJ1-2; D remains unclear. The sequenced sample consisted of peripheral blood. This sequence originates from an elderly woman with COVID-19, enrolled during active disease. The CDR3 nucleotides are TGTGCCAGCAGTTTGCAGGCTCTTGGCTACACCTTC. Translation: CASSLQALGYTF.